The clone carrying this TCR beta chain was seen ten or more times. The data were obtained in a study of T cells after somatic rescue of genetic block. With 4 bases clipped from V and 4 bases from J, the junction kept 12 bases outside the gene matches. CDR1 is SGDLS and CDR2 is YYNGEE in the germline V gene. This CDR3 spans 16 amino acids. Libraries were prepared by immunoSEQ multiplex PCR; TCRdb keeps only in-frame clonotypes and omits some of them. The sample lists roughly 110,000 clones, about 93% seen once, with approximately 1.5% in the top ten. Sequenced: peripheral blood mononuclear cells (PBMCs). The chain combines TRBV9 with TRBJ1-1; 8 bases are a match to TRBD1. This receptor was obtained from a woman younger than 30. The CDR3 here is CASSNSRTGSSTEAFF. The CDR3 coding sequence is TGTGCCAGCAGCAACTCCAGGACAGGGTCGAGCACTGAAGCTTTCTTT. Drawing the rest from reference TRBV9 and TRBJ1-1, the complete variable domain is DSGVTQTPKHLITATGQRVTLRCSPRSGDLSVYWYQQSLDQGLQFLIQYYNGEERAKGNILERFSAQQFPDLHSELNLSSLELGDSALYFCASSNSRTGSSTEAFFGQGTRLTVV.